This section outlines one T cell receptor beta chain sequence together with its context. The antigen is unknown. The entry originates in a study of identical twins. Study-wide points: Zero-insertion results could be subject to partial confounding by invariant MAIT and iNKT cells. Model-predicted out-of-frame TCR alpha sharing fell below observed values in monozygotic twins.

The CDR3 extends over 13 amino acids. V lost 4 bases and J lost 3, with 8 bases in between. CDR1 MNHEY and CDR2 SMNVEV come from the germline V gene (reference sequence). TCRdb passed the 5' RACE reads through MiXCR, listing each CDR3 protein once. The table has over 500,000 distinct CDR3 sequences, roughly a fifth seen once; the top ten hold 0.75% to 0.95%. This sample was also put to use in a study of T cells expressing NK-cell markers. This second study notes: Also leading the CD3+CD56-NKG2C+ fraction in a handful of donors were these clonotypes.

Sequencing was performed on CD4+ T cells sorted from blood. The chain recombines TRBV27 with TRBJ2-3; D is undetermined. The TCR was taken from a woman under 30 in good health. CDR3 bases: TGTGCCAGCAGTTCATATACGACAGATACGCAGTATTTT. This sequence encodes CASSSYTTDTQYF.